This is a list of T cell receptor beta chains from one sample in a study of cytomegalovirus exposure and HLA in healthy donors. The table came from immunoSEQ multiplex PCR; TCRdb's copy has only in-frame clones and leaves some out. The listing records about 75,000 clones. Input material: PBMCs. These receptors all come from a man between 18 and 29 years old in good health and CMV-seropositive. Each CDR3 is given with its conserved first and last residue. The D gene is left open where the match is weak.

TRBD1,TRBV4-1,TRBJ2-6,TGCGCCAGCAGATCTCTAGGTTTGGGGACAGGGTTGTTCTCCGGGGCCAACGTCCTGACTTTC,CASRSLGLGTGLFSGANVLTF
TRBD1,TRBV19,TRBJ1-4,TGTGCCAGTAGCTCCACAGGGGGCAGTGAAAAACTGTTTTTT,CASSSTGGSEKLFF
-,TRBV6-6,TRBJ1-5,TGTGCCAGTGGAGTAGGAGGTTCAGCCCAGCATTTT,CASGVGGSAQHF
-,TRBV5-1,TRBJ2-3,TGCGCCAGCAGCTTACCGGGGGACCAAGATACGCAGTATTTT,CASSLPGDQDTQYF
TRBD1,TRBV5-6,TRBJ2-3,TGTGCCAGCAGCTTCCAGACAGGGCAACCCACAGATACGCAGTATTTT,CASSFQTGQPTDTQYF
-,TRBV6-5,TRBJ1-1,TGTGCCAGCAGGCGCACGGGTGTTTTGAACACTGAAGCTTTCTTT,CASRRTGVLNTEAFF
-,TRBV7-9,TRBJ1-4,TGTGCCAGCAGCCTGGCAGGGGCTGAAAAACTGTTTTTT,CASSLAGAEKLFF
-,TRBV28,TRBJ1-2,TGTGCCAGCAGTTTATTGGCGGGGGAAGGGAAGAAAAACTATGGCTACACCTTC,CASSLLAGEGKKNYGYTF
-,TRBV28,TRBJ2-7,TGTGCCAGCTCCTTGCGGGCAGCTTTCTACGAGCAGTACTTC,CASSLRAAFYEQYF
-,TRBV2,TRBJ2-5,TGTGCCAGCAGTGTCATGGGAGCCGGAGAGACCCAGTACTTC,CASSVMGAGETQYF
-,TRBV6-1,TRBJ1-2,TGTGCCAGCAGCGCAATCTCCTATGGTGGCTACACCTTC,CASSAISYGGYTF
-,TRBV18,TRBJ1-1,TGTGCCAGCTCACCACCCGGGTTTAGGGGGGGATGGACTGAAGCTTTCTTT,CASSPPGFRGGWTEAFF
TRBD1,TRBV18,TRBJ1-1,TGTGCCAGCTCACCACCGGACAGGGGGTTTGCTGAAGCTTTCTTT,CASSPPDRGFAEAFF
TRBD2,TRBV19,TRBJ2-3,TGTGCAACTGGGGCTAGCGGTTTCACAGATACGCAGTATTTT,CATGASGFTDTQYF
-,TRBV5-6,TRBJ2-7,TGTGCCAGCAGCCTCCCAGGGGAACACTACGAGCAGTACTTC,CASSLPGEHYEQYF
TRBD1,TRBV9,TRBJ1-6,TGTGCCAGCAGCGCGACAGGGGGCAATTCACCCCTCCACTTT,CASSATGGNSPLHF
TRBD1,TRBV28,TRBJ1-1,TGTGCCAGCAGCACTCAGGGGGCGCGTGGGGAGGCTTTCTTT,CASSTQGARGEAFF
-,TRBV9,TRBJ2-7,TGTGCCAGCAGCGTAGAAGGGAGTCGATGGGTCGAGCAGTACTTC,CASSVEGSRWVEQYF
-,TRBV19,TRBJ2-7,TGTGCCAGTAGTATTGCAGGCAGATCCTACGAGCAGTACTTC,CASSIAGRSYEQYF
-,TRBV30,TRBJ2-1,TGTGCCTGGAGTCTCCACGGGGTCCCGGGCTCCGACAATGAGCAGTTCTTC,CAWSLHGVPGSDNEQFF
-,TRBV7-9,TRBJ2-2,TGTGCCAGCAGCTTAGATTCTAGCGGGGAGCTGTTTTTT,CASSLDSSGELFF
TRBD1,TRBV18,TRBJ1-4,TGTGCCAGCTCACCTGGACAGGCCTATGAAAAACTGTTTTTT,CASSPGQAYEKLFF
-,TRBV6-5,TRBJ2-3,TGTGCCAGCAGAAGGGACACCAGCACAGATACGCAGTATTTT,CASRRDTSTDTQYF